The sequence of this T cell receptor (beta chain) was determined in a study of cytomegalovirus exposure and HLA in healthy donors. Method: immunoSEQ multiplex PCR; TCRdb's copy keeps in-frame clones and lacks some. The sample consists of about 160,000 clones, roughly 90% of them appearing once. The CDR3 sequence is 17 residues long. CDR1 and CDR2 (germline): LNHDA, SQIVND (reference sequence). Trimming took 3 bases from V and 4 from J; bases not matched to a gene: 12. V and J are TRBV19 and TRBJ2-7, with 10 positions matching TRBD2. The receptor's source is a man between 18 and 29 years old in good health and CMV-seropositive. Sequencing was performed on PBMCs. CDR3 in amino acids: CASSMASGRDATYEQYF. The DNA for the CDR3 is TGTGCCAGTAGTATGGCAAGCGGGAGGGACGCGACATACGAGCAGTACTTC.